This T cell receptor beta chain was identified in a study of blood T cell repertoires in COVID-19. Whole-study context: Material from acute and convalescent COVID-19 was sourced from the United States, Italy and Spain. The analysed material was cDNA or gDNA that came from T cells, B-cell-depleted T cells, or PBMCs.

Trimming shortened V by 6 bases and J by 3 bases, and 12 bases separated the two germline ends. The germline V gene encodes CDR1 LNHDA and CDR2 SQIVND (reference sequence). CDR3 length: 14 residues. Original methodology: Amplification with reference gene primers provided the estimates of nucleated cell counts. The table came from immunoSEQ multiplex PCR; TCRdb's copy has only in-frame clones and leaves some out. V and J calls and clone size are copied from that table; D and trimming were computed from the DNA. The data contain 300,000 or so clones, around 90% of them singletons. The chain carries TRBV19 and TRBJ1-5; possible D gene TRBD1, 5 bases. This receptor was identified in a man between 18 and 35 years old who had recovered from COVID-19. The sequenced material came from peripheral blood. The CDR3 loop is CASRLGGNNQPQHF. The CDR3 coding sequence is TGTGCCAGTAGACTCGGGGGTAACAATCAGCCCCAGCATTTT.